The sequence of this TCR beta chain was determined in a study of STAT5B mutations in CD4+ large granular lymphocyte leukemia. There are a few counts of this clone. Assay used: immunoSEQ multiplex PCR; TCRdb lists only in-frame clones, some missing. The data show nearly 35,000 clones, approximately 71% seen once. V was trimmed by 3 bases and J by 0 bases, leaving 3 bases between them. CDR3 length: 14 residues. In germline, CDR1 is MNHEY, CDR2 SMNVEV (reference sequence). V gene TRBV27 combines with J gene TRBJ2-6; D is uncertain. The TCR was taken from a human donor in good health. The sequenced sample was CD4+ T cells from blood buffy coats. CDR3 amino acids: CASSFNSGANVLTF. The DNA for the CDR3 is TGTGCCAGCAGTTTTAACTCTGGGGCCAACGTCCTGACTTTC.